One sample yielded the 7 T cell receptor beta chains listed below, sequenced in a study of cytomegalovirus exposure and HLA in healthy donors. PCR used 60 Vbeta primers and 13 Jbeta primers. TCRdb keeps only in-frame clones here, not all; method: immunoSEQ multiplex PCR. Of some 150,000 clones listed, approximately 85% are singletons. Input material: PBMCs. The receptors derive from a man in his fifties or sixties in good health and CMV-seropositive.

This clone was recorded only once. This chain joins TRBV2 and TRBJ2-7, with TRBD1 as a possible D gene (5 bases). The CDR3 length is 13 residues. Germline assignment: CDR1 SNHLY and CDR2 FYNNEI. V lost 4 bases, J lost 3 bases, and 10 bases lay in between. CDR3: CASSGQKLYEQYF. The CDR3, as DNA: TGTGCCAGCAGTGGACAGAAACTCTACGAGCAGTACTTC. The complete variable domain, with remaining parts taken from reference TRBV2 and TRBJ2-7, reads EPEVTQTPSHQVTQMGQEVILRCVPISNHLYFYWYRQILGQKVEFLVSFYNNEISEKSEIFDDQFSVERPDGSNFTLKIRSTKLEDSAMYFCASSGQKLYEQYFGPGTRLTVT.

The chain employs TRBV28 and TRBJ2-2; no definite D call. Trimming cost V 2 bases and J 4 bases, with 14 bases left between them. Germline-derived CDR1 and CDR2 are MDHEN and SYDVKM. This CDR3 has 16 amino acids. Written as DNA, the CDR3 is TGTGCCAGCAGTTTAGGTTCGGGTTATGTCACCGGGGAGCTGTTTTTT. As protein: CASSLGSGYVTGELFF.

The rearrangement joins TRBV13 to TRBJ1-1; maybe TRBD1 (5 bases). CDR3 length: 15 amino acids. Germline assignment: CDR1 PRHDT and CDR2 FYEKMQ (reference sequence). Trimming cost V 1 base and J 0 bases, with 9 bases left between them. CDR3 sequence: CASSLEGLLNTEAFF. CDR3 nucleotide sequence: TGTGCCAGCAGCTTAGAGGGACTCCTGAACACTGAAGCTTTCTTT.

This sequence joins TRBV4-1 and TRBJ1-2; tentative D call: TRBD1 (5 bases). Germline V gene lookup returns CDR1 MGHRA and CDR2 YSYEKL. Deletions cut 2 bases from V and 7 bases from J, with 14 bases between. The CDR3 covers 14 residues. The CDR3 loop reads CASSQPDSPFGYTF. The CDR3 DNA reads TGCGCCAGCAGCCAACCTGACAGCCCGTTTGGCTACACCTTC.

The CDR3 bases are TGTGCCAGCAGACTGGAGAGGGGGAGCACAGATACGCAGTATTTT. Its protein product is CASRLERGSTDTQYF. The rearrangement uses TRBV28 and TRBJ2-3; D may be TRBD1 (6 bases). The V end lost 6 bases, the J end lost 0 bases, and 13 bases lay between the germline ends. CDR1 is MDHEN and CDR2 is SYDVKM in the germline V gene. The CDR3 contains 15 residues.

The rearrangement links TRBV19 to TRBJ1-5, with 9 bases identical to TRBD1. The germline CDR1 and CDR2 sequences are LNHDA and SQIVND (reference sequence). This CDR3 comprises 16 residues. V shed 6 bases and J 7 bases; nucleotides not matched to a gene: 13. In nucleotides, the CDR3 is TGTGCCAGTAGCAAGGTAGCACAGGGGGCTTGGCAGCCCCAGCATTTT. It is translated as CASSKVAQGAWQPQHF.

Concerning this clone: The junction and the germline gene differ at one end; a read error may be behind it. The identical CDR3 is also encoded by other nucleotide sequences in the sample. V usage is TRBV6-1 and J usage is TRBJ2-7; possibly TRBD2 for D (7 bases). Looked up from germline, CDR1 is MNHNS and CDR2 is SASEGT. The CDR3 loop spans 14 amino acids. DNA of the CDR3: TGTGCCAGCAGTGACCCCCGGGGGGCCTACGAACAGTACTTC. It yields the protein CASSDPRGAYEQYF.